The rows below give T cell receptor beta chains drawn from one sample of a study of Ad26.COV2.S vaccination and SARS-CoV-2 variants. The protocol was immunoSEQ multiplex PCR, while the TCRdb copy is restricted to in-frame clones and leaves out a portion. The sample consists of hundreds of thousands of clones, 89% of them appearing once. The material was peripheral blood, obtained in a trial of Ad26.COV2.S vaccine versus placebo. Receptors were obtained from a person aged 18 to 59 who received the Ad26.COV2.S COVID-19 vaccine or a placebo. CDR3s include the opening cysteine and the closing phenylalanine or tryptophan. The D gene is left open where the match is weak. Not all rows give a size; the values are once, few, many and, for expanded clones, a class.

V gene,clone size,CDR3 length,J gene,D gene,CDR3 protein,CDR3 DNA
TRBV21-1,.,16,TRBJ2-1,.,CASRPRTSGKYNEQFF,TGTGCCAGCCGGCCGAGGACTAGCGGCAAATACAATGAGCAGTTCTTC
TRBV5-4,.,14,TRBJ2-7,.,CASRGDGSSYEQYF,TGTGCCAGCAGAGGGGACGGCAGCTCCTACGAGCAGTACTTC
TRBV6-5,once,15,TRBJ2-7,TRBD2,CASSYLTSGSTEQYF,TGTGCCAGCAGTTACTTAACTAGCGGGAGTACCGAGCAGTACTTC
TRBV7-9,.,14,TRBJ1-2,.,CASSPGLANYGYTF,TGTGCCAGCAGCCCTGGACTGGCAAACTATGGCTACACCTTC
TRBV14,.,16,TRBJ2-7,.,CASSPTYAGRSYEQYF,TGTGCCAGCAGCCCAACTTACGCGGGACGTAGCTACGAGCAGTACTTC
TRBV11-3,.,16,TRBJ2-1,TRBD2,CASSLNVAGGPHEQFF,TGTGCCAGCAGCTTAAATGTAGCGGGAGGGCCGCATGAGCAGTTCTTC
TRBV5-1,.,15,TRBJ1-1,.,CASRYAGYMNTEAFF,TGCGCCAGCAGATACGCAGGTTATATGAACACTGAAGCTTTCTTT
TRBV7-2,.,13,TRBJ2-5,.,CASSPRIQETQYF,TGTGCCAGCAGCCCCCGTATTCAAGAGACCCAGTACTTC
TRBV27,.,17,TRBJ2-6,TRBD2,CASSPRAGDSGANVLTF,TGTGCCAGCAGTCCGAGGGCGGGGGACTCTGGGGCCAACGTCCTGACTTTC
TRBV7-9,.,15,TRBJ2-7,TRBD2,CASSSSGRGSYEQYF,TGTGCCAGCAGCTCCAGCGGGAGAGGCTCCTACGAGCAGTACTTC
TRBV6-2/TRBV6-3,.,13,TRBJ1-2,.,CASSNPDRAMRTF,TGTGCCAGCAGTAACCCGGACCGAGCAATGCGGACCTTC
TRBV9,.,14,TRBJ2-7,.,CASSVGQGNYEQYF,TGTGCCAGCAGCGTAGGTCAGGGAAACTACGAGCAGTACTTC
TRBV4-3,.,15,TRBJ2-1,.,CASRKRGDFFNEQFF,TGCGCCAGCAGGAAGAGGGGGGACTTCTTCAATGAGCAGTTCTTC
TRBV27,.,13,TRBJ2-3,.,CASTLSGTDTQYF,TGTGCCAGCACTCTTAGTGGCACAGATACGCAGTATTTT
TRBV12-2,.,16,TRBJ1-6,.,CASRSEVRHIQSPLHF,TGTGCAAGTCGCTCGGAGGTCCGGCATATCCAATCACCCCTCCACTTT
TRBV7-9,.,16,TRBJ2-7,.,CASSLVSGARSYEQYF,TGTGCCAGCAGCTTAGTCTCGGGGGCCCGCTCCTACGAGCAGTACTTC
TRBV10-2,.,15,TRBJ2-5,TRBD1,CASRHSGTAQETQYF,TGCGCCAGCAGGCATTCCGGGACAGCACAAGAGACCCAGTACTTC
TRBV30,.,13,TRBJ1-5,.,CAWSAAGDQPQHF,TGTGCCTGGAGCGCCGCAGGGGATCAGCCCCAGCATTTT
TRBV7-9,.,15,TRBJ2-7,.,CASSLGNENPYEQYF,TGTGCCAGCAGCTTAGGTAATGAAAACCCTTACGAGCAGTACTTC
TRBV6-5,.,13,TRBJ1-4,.,CASSPRWEEKLFF,TGTGCCAGCAGTCCTCGTTGGGAGGAAAAACTGTTTTTT
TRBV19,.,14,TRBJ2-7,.,CASRDRDTSYEQYF,TGTGCCAGTAGGGACCGGGACACTTCCTACGAGCAGTACTTC
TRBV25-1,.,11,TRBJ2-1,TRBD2,CASRLAGERFF,TGTGCCAGCAGGTTAGCGGGAGAGAGGTTCTTC
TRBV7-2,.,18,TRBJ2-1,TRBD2,CASSARRASGSSYNEQFF,TGTGCCAGCAGCGCCCGGCGGGCTAGCGGGAGCTCCTACAATGAGCAGTTCTTC
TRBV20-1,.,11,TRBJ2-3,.,CSAGLTDTQYF,TGCAGTGCGGGACTGACAGATACGCAGTATTTT
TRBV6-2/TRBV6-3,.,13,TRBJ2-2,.,CASSLQGTGELFF,TGTGCCAGCAGTCTCCAGGGCACCGGGGAGCTGTTTTTT
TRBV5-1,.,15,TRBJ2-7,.,CASSLEAGLNYEQYF,TGCGCCAGCAGCTTGGAGGCGGGACTGAACTACGAGCAGTACTTC
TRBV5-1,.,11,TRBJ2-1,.,CASSLYNEQFF,TGCGCCAGCAGCCTCTACAATGAGCAGTTCTTC
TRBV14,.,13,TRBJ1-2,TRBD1,CASSPGTAYGYTF,TGTGCCAGCAGCCCCGGGACAGCCTATGGCTACACCTTC
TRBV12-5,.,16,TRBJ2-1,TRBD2,CASGLVLAGGYNEQFF,TGTGCTAGTGGTTTGGTACTAGCGGGAGGCTACAATGAGCAGTTCTTC
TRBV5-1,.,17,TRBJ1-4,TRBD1,CASSFGQGGSTSEKLFF,TGCGCCAGCAGCTTCGGACAGGGAGGGTCTACTAGTGAAAAACTGTTTTTT
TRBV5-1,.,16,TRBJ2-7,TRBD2,CASSLDTSGRIYEQYF,TGCGCCAGCAGCTTGGACACTAGCGGGAGAATCTACGAGCAGTACTTC
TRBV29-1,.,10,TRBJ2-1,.,CSVDRGKGFF,TGCAGCGTTGACAGGGGAAAAGGGTTCTTC
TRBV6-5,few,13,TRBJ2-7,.,CASSSLSSYEQYF,TGTGCCAGCAGTTCACTTAGCTCCTACGAGCAGTACTTC
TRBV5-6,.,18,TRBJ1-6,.,CASSLAGGTFEYNSPLHF,TGTGCCAGCAGCTTGGCGGGTGGGACCTTCGAATATAATTCACCCCTCCACTTT
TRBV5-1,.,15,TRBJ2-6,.,CASSGGNSGANVLTF,TGCGCCAGTTCTGGGGGAAACTCTGGGGCCAACGTCCTGACTTTC
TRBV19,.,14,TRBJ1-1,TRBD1,CASNPGQGATEAFF,TGTGCCAGTAACCCGGGACAGGGGGCCACTGAAGCTTTCTTT
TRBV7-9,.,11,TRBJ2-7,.,CASSLIHEQYF,TGTGCCAGCAGCTTAATCCACGAGCAGTACTTC
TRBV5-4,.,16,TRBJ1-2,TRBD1,CASSLVLGRGNYGYTF,TGTGCCAGCAGCTTGGTACTCGGCAGGGGGAACTATGGCTACACCTTC
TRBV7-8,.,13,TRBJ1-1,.,CASSLGGGTEAFF,TGTGCCAGCAGCTTAGGCGGCGGTACTGAAGCTTTCTTT
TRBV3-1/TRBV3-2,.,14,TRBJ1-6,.,CASSQPGSGSPLHF,TGTGCCAGCAGCCAACCAGGGTCCGGGTCACCCCTCCACTTT
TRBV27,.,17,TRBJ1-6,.,CASSYRPSSSYNSPLHF,TGTGCCAGCAGTTATCGACCGAGCAGCTCCTATAATTCACCCCTCCACTTT
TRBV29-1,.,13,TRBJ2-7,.,CSVERQDTYEQYF,TGCAGCGTTGAGCGGCAGGACACCTACGAGCAGTACTTC
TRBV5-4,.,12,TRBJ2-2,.,CASSLYTGELFF,TGTGCCAGCAGCTTGTACACCGGGGAGCTGTTTTTT
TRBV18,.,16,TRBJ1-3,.,CASSAAGGSSGNTIYF,TGTGCCAGCTCAGCAGCGGGGGGAAGTTCTGGAAACACCATATATTTT
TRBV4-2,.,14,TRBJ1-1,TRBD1,CASSQGQGASEAFF,TGTGCCAGCAGCCAAGGACAGGGGGCTTCTGAAGCTTTCTTT
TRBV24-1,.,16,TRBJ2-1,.,CATSDLGRGPYNEQFF,TGTGCCACCAGTGATTTAGGCCGGGGCCCCTACAATGAGCAGTTCTTC
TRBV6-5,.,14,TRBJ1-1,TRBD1,CASRGPGTGGRAFF,TGTGCCAGCAGGGGCCCCGGGACAGGTGGACGAGCTTTCTTT
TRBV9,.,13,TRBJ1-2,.,CASSVGIGDGYTF,TGTGCCAGCAGCGTCGGAATAGGGGATGGCTACACCTTC
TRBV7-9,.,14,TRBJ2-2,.,CASSLRLATGELFF,TGTGCCAGCAGCTTAAGGCTAGCAACCGGGGAGCTGTTTTTT
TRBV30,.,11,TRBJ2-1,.,CAWSGRNEQFF,TGTGCCTGGAGTGGGCGCAATGAGCAGTTCTTC